The entry below gives a single T cell receptor (beta chain) sequence along with its context. This table comes from immunoSEQ multiplex PCR, and its TCRdb copy is limited to in-frame clones, with some not included. The sample carries around 45,000 clones, approximately 95% recorded once. Germline V gene data show CDR1 as MNHEY and CDR2 as SMNVEV (reference sequence). CDR3 length: 16 residues. V was pared by 4 bases and J by 0 bases, with 3 bases of the junction left unmatched. This record belongs to a study of graft-versus-host responses after intestinal transplantation. Study as a whole: In this cohort, recipients had multivisceral, liver-intestinal, or isolated intestinal transplants.

The material was PBMCs, obtained more than 310 days after intestinal transplant. The V gene is TRBV27, the J gene TRBJ2-6; 7 positions match TRBD2. The receptor was isolated from a human patient who received an intestinal transplant, so some T cells may come from the graft donor. The chain's CDR3 is CASSSRTSSGANVLTF. Written as DNA, the CDR3 is TGTGCCAGCAGTTCAAGGACTAGCTCTGGGGCCAACGTCCTGACTTTC.